The 30 T cell receptor beta chains listed next were all sequenced from one sample in a study of technical replicates of blood from several donors. Clones were sequenced by immunoSEQ multiplex PCR, and TCRdb holds only the in-frame ones, with some missing. The sample holds 12,000 or so clones, almost 80% seen once. The sample consisted of PBMCs. These TCRs come from a human donor in good health.

The chain recombines TRBV5-1 with TRBJ2-1, with D possibly TRBD2 on 6 matching bases. The CDR3 spans 15 residues. The germline V gene encodes CDR1 SGHRS and CDR2 YFSETQ. The V and J ends lost 0 bases and 5 bases respectively, with 12 bases between them. The chain's CDR3 is CASSLVARRDNEQFF. The CDR3 nucleotides read TGCGCCAGCAGCTTGGTCGCTAGGAGGGACAATGAGCAGTTCTTC.

This clone appeared a few times. This chain connects TRBV18 to TRBJ2-2; D possibly corresponds to TRBD1 (6 bases). The V and J ends lost 3 bases and 1 base respectively, with 6 bases between them. The CDR3 has 14 residues. CDR1 is KGHSH, CDR2 LQKENI, per germline. Here the CDR3 reads CASSPGQNTGELFF. The DNA of the CDR3 is TGTGCCAGCTCACCGGGACAGAACACCGGGGAGCTGTTTTTT.

This clone was counted a few times. The V gene is TRBV25-1, the J gene TRBJ2-1, with 10 bases aligning to TRBD2. Losses at the gene ends were 4 bases for V and 5 bases for J; bases not matched to a gene: 2. The germline V gene has CDR1 MGHDK and CDR2 SYGVNS. This CDR3 contains 14 residues. The CDR3 sequence is CASSVLAGDNEQFF. The CDR3 DNA follows: TGTGCCAGCAGTGTGCTAGCGGGAGACAATGAGCAGTTCTTC.

This clone was counted a few times. DNA for the CDR3: TGTGCCAGTAGTATAATCGTCGGCACTGAAGCTTTCTTT. Encoded protein: CASSIIVGTEAFF. The rearrangement joins TRBV19 to TRBJ1-1; D call uncertain. CDR1 is LNHDA, CDR2 SQIVND, per germline (reference sequence). The CDR3 covers 13 residues. V was cut by 2 bases and J by 4 bases, with 8 bases left in between.

This rearrangement joins TRBV6-5 to TRBJ2-2, with D possibly TRBD2 on 5 matching bases. Looked up from germline, CDR1 is MNHEY and CDR2 is SVGAGI. V lost 0 bases and J lost 0, with 8 bases in between. The CDR3 runs 16 residues. In nucleotides, the CDR3 is TGTGCCAGCAGTTACTCGAAACTAGCGAACACCGGGGAGCTGTTTTTT. As protein: CASSYSKLANTGELFF.

This clone has a handful of counts. The gene calls are TRBV7-3 and TRBJ1-1; unclear D gene. Germline CDR1 and CDR2: SGHTA and FQGTGA. V shed 2 bases and J shed 4 bases, with 11 bases lying between them. CDR3 length: 14 amino acids. Here the CDR3 reads CASSLEPVGTEAFF. As DNA, the CDR3 is TGTGCCAGCAGCTTAGAACCAGTTGGCACTGAAGCTTTCTTT.

The V and J genes are TRBV7-2 and TRBJ1-4, with 11 bases lining up with TRBD1. CDR1 and CDR2 (germline): SGHTA, FQGNSA. The CDR3 is made up of 17 amino acids. V shed 4 bases and J 6 bases; nucleotides not matched to a gene: 10. In DNA form, the CDR3 reads TGTGCCAGCAGCTCAGTCGGGACAGGGGGATTGGATGAAAAACTGTTTTTT. Translating it yields CASSSVGTGGLDEKLFF.

This clone was observed a handful of times. The chain combines TRBV15 with TRBJ1-5; no clear D. CDR3 length: 13 residues. CDR1 and CDR2 (germline): LNHNV, YYDKDF (reference sequence). V lost 0 bases, J lost 3 bases, and 3 bases lay in between. As DNA, the CDR3 is TGTGCCACCAGCAGAGATCTCAATCAGCCCCAGCATTTT. Encoded protein: CATSRDLNQPQHF.

The chain recombines TRBV7-6 with TRBJ2-1, with a tentative D call TRBD2 (6 bases). The CDR3 has 16 residues. V lost 5 bases and J 5 bases, leaving 19 bases between the germline ends. Germline V gene data show CDR1 as SGHVS and CDR2 as FNYEAQ. DNA for the CDR3: TGTGCCAGCAGCAGGCGGGGCACGGGGACCAACAATGAGCAGTTCTTC. It codes for CASSRRGTGTNNEQFF.

The V call is TRBV10-3, the J call TRBJ2-1; 10 bases are a match to TRBD2. The CDR3 is made up of 18 amino acids. The germline gives CDR1 ENHRY, CDR2 SYGVKD. V gave up 10 bases and J gave up 1 base; unmatched junction bases: 16. CDR3: CATRPHLAGDGSYNEQFF. The DNA of the CDR3 is TGTGCCACCCGGCCCCATCTAGCGGGAGATGGATCCTACAATGAGCAGTTCTTC.

The chain carries TRBV30 and TRBJ1-5; a weak D match, TRBD1 (5 bases). CDR3 size: 13 residues. Germline loops: CDR1 GTSNPN, CDR2 SVGIG (reference sequence). With 0 bases removed from V and 5 bases from J, the gap between germline ends came to 8 bases. The CDR3 spells CAWSVQDDQPQHF. The CDR3 nucleotides read TGTGCCTGGAGTGTACAGGACGATCAGCCCCAGCATTTT.

This clone was recorded only once. Written as DNA, the CDR3 is TGTGCCATCAGGGGACTAGCGGGAGAGTACGAGCAGTACTTC. The encoded protein is CAIRGLAGEYEQYF. The chain is built from TRBV10-3 and TRBJ2-7, with 14 bases matching TRBD2. With V trimmed by 6 bases and J by 4 bases, 2 bases remained unmatched. The CDR3 is made up of 14 amino acids. CDR1 is ENHRY, CDR2 SYGVKD, per germline.

The genes are TRBV29-1 and TRBJ1-3; a weak D match, TRBD1 (5 bases). Germline-derived CDR1 and CDR2 are SQVTM and ANQGSEA. The germline V and J ends were trimmed by 4 bases and 2 bases, with 6 bases remaining between them. The CDR3 totals 12 residues. The CDR3: CSVGTPGNTIYF. Written as DNA, the CDR3 is TGCAGCGTTGGGACACCTGGAAACACCATATATTTT. Drawing the rest from reference TRBV29-1 and TRBJ1-3, the complete variable domain is SAVISQKPSRDICQRGTSLTIQCQVDSQVTMMFWYRQQPGQSLTLIATANQGSEATYESGFVIDKFPISRPNLTFSTLTVSNMSPEDSSIYLCSVGTPGNTIYFGEGSWLTVV.

The chain employs TRBV7-8 and TRBJ1-1; perhaps TRBD1 as D (6 bases). The CDR3 loop spans 15 amino acids. Germline CDR1 reads SGHVS; CDR2 reads FQNEAQ. V lost 3 bases to trimming and J lost 2 bases, with 13 bases between them. The CDR3 reads CASSFVQGSNTEAFF. DNA of the CDR3: TGTGCCAGCAGCTTTGTACAGGGTTCAAACACTGAAGCTTTCTTT. The full variable domain, rest sourced from reference TRBV7-8 and TRBJ1-1, is GAGVSQSPRYKVAKRGQDVALRCDPISGHVSLFWYQQALGQGPEFLTYFQNEAQLDKSGLPSDRFFAERPEGSVSTLKIQRTQQEDSAVYLCASSFVQGSNTEAFFGQGTRLTVV.

The J gene is TRBJ2-1, the V gene TRBV5-4; the match to TRBD2 covers 14 bases. The germline gives CDR1 SGHNT, CDR2 YYREEE (reference sequence). The junction had 8 bases not matched to a gene; V was cut back by 4 bases and J by 2 bases. The CDR3 consists of 18 residues. This CDR3 is CASSQGTSGREPYNEQFF. CDR3 coding DNA: TGTGCCAGCAGCCAAGGGACTAGCGGGAGAGAACCCTACAATGAGCAGTTCTTC.

This chain connects TRBV11-2 to TRBJ2-7, with 8 bases that match TRBD2. This CDR3 spans 17 amino acids. Germline V lookup: CDR1 SGHAT, CDR2 FQNNGV. V lost 5 bases and J lost 0; bases outside the gene matches: 12. This chain's CDR3 is CASSDRRLTSASYEQYF. The CDR3 DNA reads as TGTGCCAGCAGCGACCGTCGATTGACTAGCGCCTCCTACGAGCAGTACTTC. Full variable domain (rest looked up from reference TRBV11-2 and TRBJ2-7): EAGVAQSPRYKIIEKRQSVAFWCNPISGHATLYWYQQILGQGPKLLIQFQNNGVVDDSQLPKDRFSAERLKGVDSTLKIQPAKLEDSAVYLCASSDRRLTSASYEQYFGPGTRLTVT.

The V gene is TRBV6-5, the J gene TRBJ2-2, with 7 bases matching TRBD2. V lost 6 bases, J lost 4 bases, and 8 bases stayed unmatched. The CDR3 is made up of 15 amino acids. Germline CDR1 and CDR2: MNHEY and SVGAGI. The CDR3 DNA reads TGTGCCAGCAGGGGCGGGTCTAGCGGCACCGGGGAGCTGTTTTTT. It codes for CASRGGSSGTGELFF.

The CDR3 region has the DNA TGTGCCAGCAGTCCCGGGAGGGGTGGGTACAATGAGCAGTTCTTC. Its protein product is CASSPGRGGYNEQFF. The rearrangement links TRBV6-5 to TRBJ2-1; 8 nucleotides align to TRBD2. CDR3 length: 15 residues. Germline V gene sequence: CDR1 MNHEY, CDR2 SVGAGI. V was pared by 5 bases and J by 4 bases, with 7 bases of the junction left unmatched.

This chain connects TRBV2 to TRBJ1-2; D not certain. CDR3 length equals 13 residues. The germline gives CDR1 SNHLY, CDR2 FYNNEI. The V end lost 4 bases, the J end lost 3 bases, and 9 bases lay between the germline ends. The CDR3 reads CASSGEVDYGYTF. For the CDR3, the DNA is TGTGCCAGCAGTGGAGAGGTGGACTATGGCTACACCTTC.

The CDR3 reads CASSLAVGAGGPGTGELFF. In DNA form, the CDR3 reads TGCGCCAGCAGCTTGGCCGTTGGAGCGGGAGGCCCAGGCACCGGGGAGCTGTTTTTT. This chain links TRBV5-1 with TRBJ2-2; 9 nucleotides align to TRBD2. CDR1 and CDR2 (germline): SGHRS, YFSETQ. V lost 0 bases, J lost 4 bases, and 13 bases stayed unmatched. This CDR3 is built from 19 residues.

This clone was recorded only once. CDR3 coding DNA: TGTGCCAGCAGTCTTCTTTATTTCGAGCAGTACTTC. This gives the protein CASSLLYFEQYF. This chain connects TRBV2 to TRBJ2-7, with unresolved D. CDR3 length: 12 residues. V was pared by 5 bases and J by 6 bases, with 11 bases between. Germline V gene data show CDR1 as SNHLY and CDR2 as FYNNEI. The full variable domain, completed using reference TRBV2 and TRBJ2-7, is EPEVTQTPSHQVTQMGQEVILRCVPISNHLYFYWYRQILGQKVEFLVSFYNNEISEKSEIFDDQFSVERPDGSNFTLKIRSTKLEDSAMYFCASSLLYFEQYFGPGTRLTVT.

The chain has TRBV15 and TRBJ2-7, with 10 bases identical to TRBD2. Looked up from germline, CDR1 is LNHNV and CDR2 is YYDKDF (reference sequence). CDR3 size: 17 residues. Germline trimming cut 0 bases from V and 3 bases from J; bases unmatched to any gene: 8. CDR3 coding DNA: TGTGCCACCAGCAGAGAACTGGTAGCGGGAGGAAGCTACGAGCAGTACTTC. It encodes CATSRELVAGGSYEQYF. Variable domain in full (rest from reference TRBV15 and TRBJ2-7): DAMVIQNPRYQVTQFGKPVTLSCSQTLNHNVMYWYQQKSSQAPKLLFHYYDKDFNNEADTPDNFQSRRPNTSFCFLDIRSPGLGDTAMYLCATSRELVAGGSYEQYFGPGTRLTVT.

The chain has TRBV6-5 and TRBJ1-1; TRBD1 aligns across 8 bases. CDR3 size: 14 residues. The V gene end was trimmed by 5 bases and the J gene end by 1 base; junction bases not matched to a gene: 3. Germline V gives CDR1 MNHEY, CDR2 SVGAGI. CDR3 bases: TGTGCCAGCAGTCTGGGACAGGAGAACACTGAAGCTTTCTTT. This encodes CASSLGQENTEAFF.

CDR3 loop: CASSLYTSEYNEQFF. The CDR3 nucleotides read TGTGCCAGCAGCTTATATACTAGCGAGTACAATGAGCAGTTCTTC. The chain uses TRBV7-2 and TRBJ2-1; TRBD2 aligns across 7 bases. Looked up from germline, CDR1 is SGHTA and CDR2 is FQGNSA. With V trimmed by 2 bases and J by 4 bases, 5 bases remained unmatched. The CDR3 sequence is 15 residues long.

CDR3 sequence reads: CASSFGTGGGNGYTF. The CDR3 DNA sequence: TGTGCCAGCAGCTTTGGGACAGGGGGAGGGAATGGCTACACCTTC. The chain links TRBV7-8 to TRBJ1-2; 11 bases agree with TRBD1. Germline V gene sequence: CDR1 SGHVS, CDR2 FQNEAQ. The V gene end was trimmed by 3 bases and the J gene end by 6 bases; junction bases not matched to a gene: 6. The CDR3 is 15 residues long.

The genes are TRBV4-1 and TRBJ2-7; 12 nucleotides agree with TRBD2. The ends lost 1 base at V and 5 bases at J; junction bases unmatched: 3. There are 15 residues in the CDR3. Germline V gene lookup returns CDR1 MGHRA and CDR2 YSYEKL. The CDR3 sequence is CASSQGLAGENEQYF. CDR3 DNA: TGCGCCAGCAGCCAAGGACTAGCGGGAGAAAACGAGCAGTACTTC.

The chain recombines TRBV10-1 with TRBJ2-7; D may be TRBD2 (5 bases). In germline, CDR1 is WNHNN, CDR2 SYGVQD (reference sequence). V lost 4 bases and J lost 5, with 9 bases in between. The CDR3 is 12 amino acids. CDR3 in amino acids: CASSGPGDEQYF. CDR3 DNA sequence: TGCGCCAGCAGTGGGCCCGGGGACGAGCAGTACTTC.

The rearrangement links TRBV6-6 to TRBJ2-2, with 9 bases fitting TRBD2. The CDR3 extends over 14 amino acids. V was pared by 11 bases and J by 3 bases, with 7 bases of the junction left unmatched. In germline, CDR1 is MNHNY, CDR2 SVGAGI (reference sequence). CDR3 amino acids: CAARPSGDTGELFF. DNA for the CDR3: TGTGCCGCGCGGCCTAGCGGGGACACCGGGGAGCTGTTTTTT.

CDR3 DNA sequence: TGTGCCAGTAGTATAGATGCGGTACCTAACTATGGCTACACCTTC. Protein sequence: CASSIDAVPNYGYTF. V usage is TRBV19 and J usage is TRBJ1-2; D ambiguous. The CDR3 extends over 15 amino acids. V lost 0 bases and J lost 0, with 8 bases in between. The V gene's germline CDR1 is LNHDA and CDR2 SQIVND (reference sequence).

The chain is built from TRBV10-1 and TRBJ2-5; 9 bases line up with TRBD1. Germline-derived CDR1 and CDR2 are WNHNN and SYGVQD (reference sequence). V was pared by 1 base and J by 4 bases, with 1 base of the junction left unmatched. This CDR3 region has 14 residues. CDR3 region: CASSEYRGLETQYF. The CDR3 DNA sequence: TGCGCCAGCAGTGAGTACAGGGGGCTAGAGACCCAGTACTTC.